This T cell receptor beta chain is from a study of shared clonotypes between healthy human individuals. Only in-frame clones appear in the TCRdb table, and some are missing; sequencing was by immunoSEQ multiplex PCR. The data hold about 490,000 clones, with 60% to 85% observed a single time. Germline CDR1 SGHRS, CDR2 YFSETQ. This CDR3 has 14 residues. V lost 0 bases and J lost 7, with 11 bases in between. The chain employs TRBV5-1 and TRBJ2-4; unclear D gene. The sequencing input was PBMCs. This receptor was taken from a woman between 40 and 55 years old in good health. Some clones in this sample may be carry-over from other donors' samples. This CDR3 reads CASSLAARENIQYF. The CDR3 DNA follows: TGCGCCAGCAGCTTGGCGGCCCGAGAGAACATTCAGTACTTC.